This T cell receptor (beta chain) was captured in a study of identical twins. Study-wide findings and caveats: The authors noted that invariant MAIT and iNKT cells could partly confound zero-insertion analyses. Sharing of beta out-of-frame sequences by twins showed a weaker excess. Low generation-probability sequences were in excess among twin-shared out-of-frame alpha sequences.

Looked up from germline, CDR1 is PRHDT and CDR2 is FYEKMQ (reference sequence). The CDR3 is made up of 14 amino acids. The V and J ends lost 5 bases and 8 bases, in that order; junction bases with no gene match: 7. Healthy Caucasians provided all donations. One entry per CDR3 protein results from TCRdb running MiXCR on the 5' RACE reads. The sample lists 1.5 million to 2 million distinct CDR3 sequences; more than 30% were seen once. This clonotype was seen more than once but under ten times. Its antigen is currently unknown. The J gene is TRBJ2-1, the V gene TRBV13; 9 bases are a match to TRBD1. Sequencing was done on a sample of cord blood. This clonotype was sampled from a newborn girl in good health. The CDR3 DNA sequence: TGTGCCAGCAGCCCCCTCCGGGACAGGGATGAGCAGTTCTTC. Protein: CASSPLRDRDEQFF.